The T cell receptor (beta chain) described here comes from a study of post-analysis software for immune sequencing data. V was pared by 0 bases and J by 7 bases, with 5 bases of the junction left unmatched. Germline values: CDR1 MGHRA, CDR2 YSYEKL. The CDR3 runs to 15 residues. The library was made from cDNA and included unique molecular identifiers. TCRdb itself ran the PCR reads through MiXCR, one entry per CDR3 protein. The sample holds some 690,000 distinct CDR3 sequences, 59% seen once. Of note for this clonotype: Its antigen is currently unknown.

Whole-study findings and limits: Included in a set of roughly five TRBV segments more frequent in patients than controls were TRBV5-6, TRBV5-1 and TRBV20-1.

This chain joins TRBV4-1 and TRBJ2-5, with 10 bases lining up with TRBD1. This clonotype was obtained from a girl aged 2-9 years with multiple sclerosis. The sequenced sample consisted of blood. The CDR3 sequence: CASSQEGDRGWTQYF. DNA for the CDR3: TGCGCCAGCAGCCAAGAGGGGGACAGGGGCTGGACCCAGTACTTC.